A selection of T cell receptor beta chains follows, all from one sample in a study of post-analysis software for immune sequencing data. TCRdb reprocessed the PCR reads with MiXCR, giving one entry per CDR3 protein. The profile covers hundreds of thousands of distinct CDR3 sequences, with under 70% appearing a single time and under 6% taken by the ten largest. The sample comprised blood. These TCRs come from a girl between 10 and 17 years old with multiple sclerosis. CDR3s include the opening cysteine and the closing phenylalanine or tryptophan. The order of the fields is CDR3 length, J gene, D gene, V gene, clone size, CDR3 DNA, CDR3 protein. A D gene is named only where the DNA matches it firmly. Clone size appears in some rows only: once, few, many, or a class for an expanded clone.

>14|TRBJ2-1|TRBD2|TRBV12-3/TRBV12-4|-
TGTGCCAGCAGACTAGCGGCTTCCTACAATGAGCAGTTCTTC
CASRLAASYNEQFF
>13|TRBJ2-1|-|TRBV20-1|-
TGCAGTGCTAGAGCGGAGAATTACAATGAGCAGTTCTTC
CSARAENYNEQFF
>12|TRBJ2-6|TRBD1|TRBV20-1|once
TGCAGTGCTATGACAGGGGGGGGGATTAGGACTTTC
CSAMTGGGIRTF
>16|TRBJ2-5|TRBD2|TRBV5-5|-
TGTGCCAGCAGCCGGCTAGCGGGGAGCTACCAAGAGACCCAGTACTTC
CASSRLAGSYQETQYF
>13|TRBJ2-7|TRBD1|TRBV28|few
TGTGCCAGCAGACGACAGGGAGTCTACGAGCAGTACTTC
CASRRQGVYEQYF
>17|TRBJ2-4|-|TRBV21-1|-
TGTGCCAGCAGCACCACCGGGACACTTTTAGCCAAAAACATTCAGTACTTC
CASSTTGTLLAKNIQYF
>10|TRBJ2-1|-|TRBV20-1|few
TGCAGTGCTACCTGGGGTGAGCAGTTCTTC
CSATWGEQFF
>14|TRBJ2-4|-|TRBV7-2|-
TGTGCCAGCAGCCAAAACGGGCCGATAAACATTCAGTACTTC
CASSQNGPINIQYF
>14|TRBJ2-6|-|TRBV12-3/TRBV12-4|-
TGTGCCAGCAGGCGATTGGAAGGGGCCAACGTCCTGACTTTC
CASRRLEGANVLTF
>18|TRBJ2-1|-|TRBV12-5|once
TGTGCTAGTGGTTTGGATAGGGGAGGAGGGCACTCCTACAATGAGCAGTTCTTC
CASGLDRGGGHSYNEQFF
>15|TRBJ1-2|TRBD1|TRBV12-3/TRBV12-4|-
TGTGCCAGCAGCCCACAGGGGGCGCGGGACTATGGCTACACCTTC
CASSPQGARDYGYTF
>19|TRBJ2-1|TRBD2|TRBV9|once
TGTGCCAGCAGCGTAGCTCTTCAGACTAGCGGGAATAAGGACAATGAGCAGTTCTTC
CASSVALQTSGNKDNEQFF
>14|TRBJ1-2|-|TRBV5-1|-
TGCGCCAGCACCCGCGGCGGGGCCCGCTATGGCTACACCTTC
CASTRGGARYGYTF
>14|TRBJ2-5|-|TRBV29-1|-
TGCAGCGTTGCAGGAGGGGGGAACGGAGAGACCCAGTACTTC
CSVAGGGNGETQYF
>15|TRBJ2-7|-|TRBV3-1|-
TGTGCCAGCAGCCCCAACCAGGGTCCAGCCTACGAGCAGTACTTC
CASSPNQGPAYEQYF
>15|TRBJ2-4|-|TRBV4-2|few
TGTGCCAGCAGCCAGGAATTGCTAGCCAAAAACATTCAGTACTTC
CASSQELLAKNIQYF
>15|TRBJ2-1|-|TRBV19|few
TGTGCCAGTAGCCCTAGCCGTAACGCCTACAATGAGCAGTTCTTC
CASSPSRNAYNEQFF
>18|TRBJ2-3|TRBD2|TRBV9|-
TGTGCCAGCAGCGTAGCCCAGCCGCTAGCGGGGAGCACAGATACGCAGTATTTT
CASSVAQPLAGSTDTQYF
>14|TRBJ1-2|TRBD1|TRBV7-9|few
TGTGCCAGCAGCCCCAGGGGGGGAACTGGCGGCTACACCTTC
CASSPRGGTGGYTF
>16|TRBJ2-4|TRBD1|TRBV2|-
TGTGCCAGCAGTGAGGTAGGGGGCGCTTCTGGCGACATTCAGTACTTC
CASSEVGGASGDIQYF
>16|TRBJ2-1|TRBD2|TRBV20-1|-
TGCAGTGCTAGTCCGGGACTAGCGGGAGCTAGTGATGAGCAGTTCTTC
CSASPGLAGASDEQFF
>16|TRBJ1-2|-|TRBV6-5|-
TGTGCCAGCAGTTACTCGCTCTCCTACTCGGGCTATGGCTACACCTTC
CASSYSLSYSGYGYTF
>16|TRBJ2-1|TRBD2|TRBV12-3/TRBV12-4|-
TGTGCCAGCAGTTTAGCGGGCGGGAGGGTTTACAATGAGCAGTTCTTC
CASSLAGGRVYNEQFF
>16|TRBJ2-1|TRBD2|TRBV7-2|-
TGTGCCAGCAGGTCACTAGCGGGAGGATCCTACAATGAGCAGTTCTTC
CASRSLAGGSYNEQFF
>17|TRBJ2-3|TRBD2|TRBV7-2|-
TGTGCCAGCAGGGCAACTAGCGGGGCACCGAGCACAGATACGCAGTATTTT
CASRATSGAPSTDTQYF
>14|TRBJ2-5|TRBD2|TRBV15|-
TGTGCCACCAGCAGAGAGCTAGCGGGAGAGACCCAGTACTTC
CATSRELAGETQYF
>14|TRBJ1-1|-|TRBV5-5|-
TGTGCCAGCAGCTTGGGCCGACAGGCGCTTGAAGCTTTCTTT
CASSLGRQALEAFF
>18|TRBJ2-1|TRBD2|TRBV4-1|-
TGCGCCAGCAGCCCCCCTAGCGGGGGGGCCTCTTCCTACAATGAGCAGTTCTTC
CASSPPSGGASSYNEQFF
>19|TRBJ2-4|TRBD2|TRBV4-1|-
TGCGCCAGCAGCCCCGGAGACATTTTTAGCGGGAAAGCCAAAAACATTCAGTACTTC
CASSPGDIFSGKAKNIQYF
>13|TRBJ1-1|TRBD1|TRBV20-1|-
TGCAGAAGCCAACAGGGGCCGAACACTGAAGCTTTCTTT
CRSQQGPNTEAFF
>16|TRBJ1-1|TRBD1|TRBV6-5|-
TGTGCCAGCAGTTACGCCGACAGGGGGCTAAACACTGAAGCTTTCTTT
CASSYADRGLNTEAFF
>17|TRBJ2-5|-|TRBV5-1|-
TGCGCCAGCAGCTTGGCCTTATTTGCTTCTTGGGGAGAGACCCAGTACTTC
CASSLALFASWGETQYF
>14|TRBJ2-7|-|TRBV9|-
TGTGCCAGCAGCGTAGGCAGCAGACCCTACGAGCAGTACTTC
CASSVGSRPYEQYF
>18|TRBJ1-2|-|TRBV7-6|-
TGTGCCAGCAGCTATGCCCCATGGCAGGGGACTTCCGACTATGGCTACACCTTC
CASSYAPWQGTSDYGYTF
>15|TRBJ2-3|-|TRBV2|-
TGTGCCAGCAGTGATAGCCAGGGAGGCACAGATACGCAGTATTTT
CASSDSQGGTDTQYF
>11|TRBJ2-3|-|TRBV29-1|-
TGCAGCGCGGAGGGTGGTAGTACGCAGTATTTT
CSAEGGSTQYF
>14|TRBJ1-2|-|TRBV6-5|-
TGTGCCAGCGGCAGGGGATTTAAGGTCTATGGCTACACCTTC
CASGRGFKVYGYTF
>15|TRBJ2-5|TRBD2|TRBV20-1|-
TGCAGTGCTAGCAGACTAGCGGGAGATGTTGAGACCCAGTACTTC
CSASRLAGDVETQYF
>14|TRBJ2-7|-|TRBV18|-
TGTGCCAGCTCACCCGACAGGCTGGCCTACGAGCAGTACTTC
CASSPDRLAYEQYF
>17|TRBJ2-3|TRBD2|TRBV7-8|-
TGTGCCAGCAGCCTCGGCCCCAGCGGGAGGGTCACAGATACGCAGTATTTT
CASSLGPSGRVTDTQYF
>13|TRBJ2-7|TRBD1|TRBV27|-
TGTGCCAGCAGTTCGGACAGGCGCAGCGAGCAGTACTTC
CASSSDRRSEQYF
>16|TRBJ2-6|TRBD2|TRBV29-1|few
TGCAGCGTTGAAGGACTAGCGTCGTCTGGGGCCAACGTCCTGACTTTC
CSVEGLASSGANVLTF
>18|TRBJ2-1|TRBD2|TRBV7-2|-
TGTGCCAGCAGCTTAGAAGCTAGCGGGAGTCTATTTGTTGATGAGCAGTTCTTC
CASSLEASGSLFVDEQFF
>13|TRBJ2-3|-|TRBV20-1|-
TGCAGTGCTAGCGGTCTAGTGGCAGATACGCAGTATTTT
CSASGLVADTQYF
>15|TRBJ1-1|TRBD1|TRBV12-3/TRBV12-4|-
TGTGCCAGCAGTCCGGGGACAGGGGCGAACACTGAAGCTTTCTTT
CASSPGTGANTEAFF
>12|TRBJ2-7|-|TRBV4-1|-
TGCGCCAGCAGTTTCTGGGGTGGCGAGCAGTACTTC
CASSFWGGEQYF
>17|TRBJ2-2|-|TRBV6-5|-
TGTGCCAGCAGTTACTCGCCGCGGACATCGAACACCGGGGAGCTGTTTTTT
CASSYSPRTSNTGELFF
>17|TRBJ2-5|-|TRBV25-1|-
TGTGCCAGCAGTGATATCCGCCGACTAGAGAGCCAAGAGACCCAGTACTTC
CASSDIRRLESQETQYF
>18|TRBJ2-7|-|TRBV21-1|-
TGTGCCAGCAGCAAAGGTGGGACTAGCGGGGGGCGGATCTACGAGCAGTACTTC
CASSKGGTSGGRIYEQYF
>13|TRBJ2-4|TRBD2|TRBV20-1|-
TGCAGTGCTAGAGGGTGGACTAGCGGCATTCAGTACTTC
CSARGWTSGIQYF
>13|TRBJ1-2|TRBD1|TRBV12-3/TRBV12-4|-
TGTGCCAGCAGTTCGACAGGGAGGTATGGCTACACCTTC
CASSSTGRYGYTF
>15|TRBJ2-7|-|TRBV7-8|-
TGTGCCAGCAGTCCCCGACCAGGGGCCGACTACGAGCAGTACTTC
CASSPRPGADYEQYF
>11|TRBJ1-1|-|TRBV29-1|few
TGCAGCGTTAAATGGAACACTGAAGCTTTCTTT
CSVKWNTEAFF
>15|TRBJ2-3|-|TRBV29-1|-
TGCAGCGTTGGAGGCAGCCCAAGTATCACAGATACGCAGTATTTT
CSVGGSPSITDTQYF